This TCR beta chain stems from a study of Ad26.COV2.S vaccination and SARS-CoV-2 variants. Study information: Donor joined the COV1001 Ad26.COV2.S trial arm.

The treatment here: around 19 received Ad26.COV2.S at low or high dose, single or two shots; 5 received placebo; per-sample allocation not given. Collection of the samples took place on day 63 after the first injection of vaccine or placebo. The CDR3 loop spans 11 amino acids. CDR1 is SGHTA and CDR2 is FQGNSA in the germline V gene. Trimming removed 7 bases from V and 5 bases from J, with 5 bases in between. Sequencing was performed with immunoSEQ multiplex PCR; in TCRdb, only in-frame clones are kept and a portion is missing. The repertoire includes about 350,000 clones, 85% to 90% of them detected once, and around 5% sits in the top ten.

This TCR came from a person aged 18-60 years who received the Ad26.COV2.S COVID-19 vaccine or a placebo. Specimen: peripheral blood, collected in a trial of Ad26.COV2.S vaccine versus placebo. The chain employs TRBV7-2 and TRBJ2-2; D gene uncertain. DNA of the CDR3: TGTGCCAGCACTACAACCGGGGAGCTGTTTTTT. Translation gives CASTTTGELFF.